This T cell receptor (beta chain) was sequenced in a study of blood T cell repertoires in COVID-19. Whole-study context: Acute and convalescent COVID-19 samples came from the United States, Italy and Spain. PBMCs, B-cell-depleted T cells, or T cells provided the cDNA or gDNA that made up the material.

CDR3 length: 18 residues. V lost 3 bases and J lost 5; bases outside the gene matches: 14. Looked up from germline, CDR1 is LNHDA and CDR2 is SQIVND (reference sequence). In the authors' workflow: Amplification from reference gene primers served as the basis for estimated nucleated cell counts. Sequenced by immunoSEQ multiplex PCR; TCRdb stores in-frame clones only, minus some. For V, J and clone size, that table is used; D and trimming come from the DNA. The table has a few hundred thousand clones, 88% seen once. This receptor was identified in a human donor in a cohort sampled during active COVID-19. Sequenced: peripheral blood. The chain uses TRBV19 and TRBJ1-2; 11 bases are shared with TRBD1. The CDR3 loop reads CASSMASFWDRGEYGYTF. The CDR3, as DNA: TGTGCCAGTAGTATGGCGAGTTTTTGGGACAGGGGGGAGTATGGCTACACCTTC.